Shown below are 28 T cell receptor beta chains from a single sample sequenced in a study of shared T cell receptors in the human thymus. The repertoire was sequenced with immunoSEQ multiplex PCR; TCRdb's copy has only in-frame clones and lacks some. Of 720,000 or so clones listed, roughly 85% are singletons. These same data were also listed under a study on human thymus T cells.

Sequenced: thymocytes. Receptor source: a girl under two years old with a congenital heart defect.

The rearrangement joins TRBV11-3 to TRBJ2-1, with D possibly TRBD2 on 7 matching bases. V lost 1 base to trimming and J lost 5 bases, with 12 bases between them. There are 15 residues in the CDR3. Looked up from germline, CDR1 is SGHNT and CDR2 is YENEEA. The CDR3 sequence: CASSLAGGPNNEQFF. CDR3 DNA: TGTGCCAGCAGCTTAGCGGGGGGCCCTAACAATGAGCAGTTCTTC.

This clone appeared a few times. J is TRBJ1-2 and V is TRBV2; 8 bases map to TRBD1. The CDR3 spans 11 residues. Per germline, CDR1 SNHLY and CDR2 FYNNEI. As DNA, the CDR3 is TGTACCCTGGACAGGGCTTATGGCTACACCTTC. Its protein product is CTLDRAYGYTF.

The CDR3 protein is CASSLVPLAGALYEQYF. The DNA of the CDR3 is TGCGCCAGCAGCTTGGTCCCACTAGCGGGGGCTCTGTACGAGCAGTACTTC. The chain uses TRBV5-1 and TRBJ2-7; TRBD2 agrees at 11 bases. The junction had 9 bases not matched to a gene; V was cut back by 0 bases and J by 4 bases. The CDR3 is 17 residues long. The germline gives CDR1 SGHRS, CDR2 YFSETQ.

The chain has TRBV28 and TRBJ1-1; tentative D call: TRBD1 (6 bases). Germline V gives CDR1 MDHEN, CDR2 SYDVKM. The CDR3 is 17 amino acids. V was clipped by 3 bases and J by 4 bases, with 21 bases between them. The DNA of the CDR3 is TGTGCCAGCAGTTTTGGGGGCCGTCAATCGGTGGGCACTGAAGCTTTCTTT. Its protein product is CASSFGGRQSVGTEAFF. The full variable domain, in which reference TRBV28 and TRBJ1-1 provide the parts outside the CDR3, is DVKVTQSSRYLVKRTGEKVFLECVQDMDHENMFWYRQDPGLGLRLIYFSYDVKMKEKGDIPEGYSVSREKKERFSLILESASTNQTSMYLCASSFGGRQSVGTEAFFGQGTRLTVV.

This clone was seen only once. J is TRBJ2-3 and V is TRBV14; TRBD2 agrees at 8 bases. Germline CDR1 SGHDN, CDR2 FVKESK. V lost 10 bases, J lost 4 bases, and 1 base stayed unmatched. The CDR3 runs 11 residues. The CDR3 spells CATGGADTQYF. The CDR3 DNA reads as TGTGCCACCGGGGGGGCAGATACGCAGTATTTT.

The chain carries TRBV6-1 and TRBJ2-7; 7 nucleotides match TRBD1. Losses at the gene ends were 2 bases for V and 1 base for J; bases not matched to a gene: 14. The CDR3 contains 18 residues. Germline CDR1 and CDR2: MNHNS and SASEGT. The CDR3 DNA reads as TGTGCCAGCAGTGAAAGGGGTTCTCCCAGGACAGGTTCCTACGAGCAGTACTTC. Amino acids: CASSERGSPRTGSYEQYF.

The chain recombines TRBV7-3 with TRBJ1-1; 7 bases are shared with TRBD1. With V trimmed by 0 bases and J by 8 bases, 9 bases remained unmatched. The CDR3 sequence is 15 residues long. The germline V gene encodes CDR1 SGHTA and CDR2 FQGTGA. The CDR3: CASSLTGDGQEEAFF. The CDR3 region has the DNA TGTGCCAGCAGCTTAACGGGGGATGGACAGGAAGAAGCTTTCTTT.

This clone appeared a single time. The chain combines TRBV28 with TRBJ2-3; the D is unclear. The CDR3 totals 13 residues. Deletions cut 3 bases from V and 0 bases from J, with 4 bases between. The V gene's germline CDR1 is MDHEN and CDR2 SYDVKM. CDR3 nucleotide sequence: TGTGCCAGCAGTTTGAGGAGCACAGATACGCAGTATTTT. Translating it yields CASSLRSTDTQYF.

A single count supports this clone. This chain uses TRBV14 with TRBJ1-1, with 10 bases fitting TRBD1. CDR1 and CDR2 from the germline V gene are SGHDN and FVKESK. V lost 0 bases to trimming and J lost 1 base; unmatched junction nucleotides: 2. The CDR3 loop spans 16 amino acids. This CDR3 reads CASSQDWDRGNTEAFF. The CDR3 DNA reads as TGTGCCAGCAGCCAAGACTGGGACAGGGGGAACACTGAAGCTTTCTTT.

CDR3 nucleotides: TGTGCCAGCAGAAGCAGGGACAGGGGGCGGCACGAGCAGTACTTC. The encoded protein is CASRSRDRGRHEQYF. This chain connects TRBV2 to TRBJ2-7; TRBD1 matches 12 bases. This CDR3 contains 15 residues. The trim removed 6 bases at V and 5 bases at J, leaving 8 bases unmatched. CDR1 is SNHLY, CDR2 FYNNEI, per germline.

The rearrangement uses TRBV5-6 and TRBJ1-2; a possible D gene is TRBD1 (6 bases). With 2 bases removed from V and 8 bases from J, the gap between germline ends came to 13 bases. Per the germline V gene, CDR1 is SGHDT and CDR2 is YYEEEE. This CDR3 region has 13 residues. Here the CDR3 reads CASSFGRGHGYTF. As DNA, the CDR3 is TGTGCCAGCAGCTTCGGCAGGGGTCACGGCTACACCTTC.

The chain uses TRBV5-4 and TRBJ2-5, with 9 bases identical to TRBD2. With 2 bases clipped from V and 4 bases from J, the junction kept 9 bases outside the gene matches. CDR1 and CDR2 from the germline V gene are SGHNT and YYREEE (reference sequence). The CDR3 runs 16 residues. The CDR3 nucleotides read TGTGCCAGCAGCTTATTTCCGCGGGGGGGCGGAGAGACCCAGTACTTC. As protein: CASSLFPRGGGETQYF.

This clone was counted a single time. The gene calls are TRBV5-1 and TRBJ2-2; TRBD1 matches 9 bases. This CDR3 region has 16 residues. V lost 4 bases and J lost 2; bases outside the gene matches: 6. The germline CDR1 and CDR2 sequences are SGHRS and YFSETQ. CDR3 sequence: CASSLDRGSNTGELFF. The CDR3 DNA reads as TGCGCCAGCAGCCTCGACAGGGGGTCCAACACCGGGGAGCTGTTTTTT.

This clone was found once. The gene calls are TRBV9 and TRBJ1-1, with unresolved D. V was clipped by 3 bases and J by 4 bases, with 13 bases between them. Germline V gene sequence: CDR1 SGDLS, CDR2 YYNGEE. The CDR3 sequence is 14 residues long. The chain's CDR3 is CASSGLREGTEAFF. The CDR3 nucleotides read TGTGCCAGCAGCGGGCTGAGAGAGGGCACTGAAGCTTTCTTT.

CDR3 nucleotide sequence: TGTGCCAGCAGCTCCCCCGACAGGATAATAAGCAATCAGCCCCAGCATTTT. Protein product: CASSSPDRIISNQPQHF. V and J are TRBV7-8 and TRBJ1-5; weak D call: TRBD1 (6 bases). The CDR3 has 17 residues. The germline V gene encodes CDR1 SGHVS and CDR2 FQNEAQ. Trimming took 4 bases from V and 1 from J, leaving 17 bases between them.

The gene calls are TRBV4-1 and TRBJ2-1, with 13 bases lining up with TRBD2. Germline V gene sequence: CDR1 MGHRA, CDR2 YSYEKL. The CDR3 totals 19 residues. V shed 1 base, J shed 3 bases, and the junction held 9 bases outside the gene matches. The CDR3 here is CASSQGTSGGMTIYNEQFF. CDR3 DNA sequence: TGCGCCAGCAGCCAAGGGACTAGCGGGGGTATGACAATCTACAATGAGCAGTTCTTC.

This CDR3 is CASSSFVGPNTEAFF. The CDR3, as DNA: TGCGCCAGCAGCTCGTTTGTGGGGCCCAACACTGAAGCTTTCTTT. The chain is built from TRBV5-1 and TRBJ1-1, with D possibly TRBD1 on 5 matching bases. The CDR3 has 15 amino acids. The germline V and J ends were trimmed by 3 bases and 2 bases, with 14 bases remaining between them. Germline CDR1 SGHRS, CDR2 YFSETQ.

The CDR3 nucleotides read TGTGCCAGCAGCGTACAGGGGCGGTCCCGGCCCCAGCATTTT. Its protein product is CASSVQGRSRPQHF. The chain uses TRBV28 and TRBJ1-5, with 7 positions matching TRBD1. The CDR3 has 14 residues. CDR1 and CDR2 (germline): MDHEN, SYDVKM. V shed 6 bases and J 9 bases; nucleotides not matched to a gene: 11.

The V call is TRBV27, the J call TRBJ2-3; 8 bases map to TRBD2. After removal of 1 base from V and 4 bases from J, the junction contained 25 bases not matched to a gene. This CDR3 is 22 amino acids long. Germline V CDR1 and CDR2: MNHEY, SMNVEV (reference sequence). The CDR3 spells CASSLCPAGDQFSRNPPDTQYF. The CDR3 nucleotides are TGTGCCAGCAGTTTATGCCCAGCGGGGGACCAATTTTCCCGAAACCCCCCAGATACGCAGTATTTT.

Only a few counts were recorded for this clone. The V and J genes are TRBV28 and TRBJ2-5, with TRBD1 identical over 8 bases. The germline V gene encodes CDR1 MDHEN and CDR2 SYDVKM. CDR3 length: 17 amino acids. V lost 2 bases to trimming and J lost 14 bases; unmatched junction nucleotides: 22. CDR3 nucleotides: TGTGCCAGCAGTTTAAAGCCCAGGGACAGGCGATCGGGCCCTTTATACTTC. As protein: CASSLKPRDRRSGPLYF.

The chain combines TRBV27 with TRBJ2-5; TRBD2 agrees at 8 bases. This CDR3 is 20 amino acids long. V dropped 2 bases and J dropped 4; count of bases not matched to a gene: 21. Germline-derived CDR1 and CDR2 are MNHEY and SMNVEV (reference sequence). CDR3 nucleotide sequence: TGTGCCAGCAGTTTAAAGGGACTAGGGAAGCGGATATCTTCTGTAGAGACCCAGTACTTC. As protein: CASSLKGLGKRISSVETQYF.

The chain employs TRBV7-8 and TRBJ2-1; D is ambiguous. Deletions cut 1 base from V and 0 bases from J, with 7 bases between. This CDR3 contains 15 residues. Looked up from germline, CDR1 is SGHVS and CDR2 is FQNEAQ. In DNA form, the CDR3 reads TGTGCCAGCAGCTTAGGGGCGAGCTCCTACAATGAGCAGTTCTTC. Protein sequence: CASSLGASSYNEQFF.

The chain is built from TRBV11-2 and TRBJ2-3, with D tentatively TRBD2 (7 bases). The length of the CDR3 is 16 residues. CDR1 and CDR2 (germline): SGHAT, FQNNGV. Trimming stripped 7 bases from V and 2 bases from J, with 19 bases between. The CDR3 DNA reads TGTGCCAGCACCCCCGGGGGCGGGGGCGACACAGATACGCAGTATTTT. Amino acids: CASTPGGGGDTDTQYF.

The rearrangement links TRBV4-2 to TRBJ1-5; D not resolved. This CDR3 has 15 amino acids. Trimming stripped 2 bases from V and 2 bases from J, with 10 bases between. Per germline, CDR1 LGHNA and CDR2 YNFKEQ. In DNA form, the CDR3 reads TGTGCCAGCAGCCAAAATTGGCCCGGCAATCAGCCCCAGCATTTT. As protein: CASSQNWPGNQPQHF.

The chain combines TRBV7-2 with TRBJ2-7; 11 bases are shared with TRBD2. V was clipped by 5 bases and J by 3 bases; unmatched bases: 9. CDR1 is SGHTA, CDR2 FQGNSA, per germline. The length of the CDR3 is 16 residues. The CDR3 DNA sequence: TGTGCCAGCAGCCTAGATTTAGCGGGGGGGAGCTACGAGCAGTACTTC. Amino acids: CASSLDLAGGSYEQYF.

The chain links TRBV10-1 to TRBJ2-7; no clear D gene. From germline, CDR1 is WNHNN and CDR2 SYGVQD (reference sequence). This CDR3 is built from 14 residues. V lost 2 bases and J 2 bases, leaving 10 bases between the germline ends. The CDR3 DNA reads TGCGCCAGCAGTGAGACATCGGGTCCCTACGAGCAGTACTTC. It specifies CASSETSGPYEQYF.

The rearrangement links TRBV5-5 to TRBJ1-1; D gene ambiguous. Germline V gives CDR1 SGHKS, CDR2 YYEKEE (reference sequence). Trimming took 0 bases from V and 5 from J, leaving 11 bases between them. The CDR3 is 14 amino acids. The CDR3 bases are TGTGCCAGCAGCTTGGTGAAGGGAGCAACTGAAGCTTTCTTT. Translation gives CASSLVKGATEAFF.

This chain links TRBV10-1 with TRBJ1-1; 8 bases align to TRBD1. The CDR3 has 16 residues. Germline loops: CDR1 WNHNN, CDR2 SYGVQD (reference sequence). The trim removed 5 bases at V and 1 base at J, leaving 9 bases unmatched. Here the CDR3 reads CASSPGTGPPNTEAFF. The CDR3 coding sequence is TGCGCCAGCAGTCCCGGGACAGGCCCACCGAACACTGAAGCTTTCTTT.